The source of this TCR beta chain is a study of CD4 T cells in relation to SARS-CoV-2 and coronaviruses. Profiled with immunoSEQ multiplex PCR; TCRdb holds only in-frame clones, not every one. Of about 21,000 clones listed, about 77% are singletons. Concerning this clone: The antigen remains undetermined.

Unexposed donor CD4+ T cells date from 2011-2018, before the COVID-19 pandemic. The cells were cultured for about 10 days before CD4+ T cells were isolated. As cell numbers allowed, unexposed-donor CD4+ T cells faced SARS-CoV-2 S/N and four cold-coronavirus spikes. This CDR3 comprises 17 residues. In germline, CDR1 is MNHEY, CDR2 SVGEGT. Trimming cost V 3 bases and J 3 bases, with 20 bases left between them. This TCR was sampled from a human donor in good health. The chain joins TRBV6-2 or TRBV6-3 to TRBJ1-1; unclear D gene. What was sequenced was CD4+ T cells from PBMCs, cultured in vitro. This CDR3 reads CASSYSRAGRGDTEAFF. The CDR3 DNA follows: TGTGCCAGCAGTTATAGTAGGGCCGGTCGGGGAGACACTGAAGCTTTCTTT.